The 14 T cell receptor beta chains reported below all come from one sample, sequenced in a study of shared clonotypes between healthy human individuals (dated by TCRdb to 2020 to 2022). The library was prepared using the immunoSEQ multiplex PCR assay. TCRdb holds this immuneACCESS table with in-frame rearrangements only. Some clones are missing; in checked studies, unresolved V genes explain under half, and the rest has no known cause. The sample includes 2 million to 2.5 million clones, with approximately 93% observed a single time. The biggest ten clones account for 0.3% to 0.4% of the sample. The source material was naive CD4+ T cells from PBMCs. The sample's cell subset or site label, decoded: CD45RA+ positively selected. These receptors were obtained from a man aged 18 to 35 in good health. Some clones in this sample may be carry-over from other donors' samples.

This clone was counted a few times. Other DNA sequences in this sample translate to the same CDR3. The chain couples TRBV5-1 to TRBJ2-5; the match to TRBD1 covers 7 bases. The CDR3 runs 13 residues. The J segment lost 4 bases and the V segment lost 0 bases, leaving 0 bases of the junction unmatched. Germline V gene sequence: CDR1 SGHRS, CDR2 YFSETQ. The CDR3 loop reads CASSLGQGETQYF. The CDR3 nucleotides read TGCGCCAGCAGCTTGGGACAGGGAGAGACCCAGTACTTC.

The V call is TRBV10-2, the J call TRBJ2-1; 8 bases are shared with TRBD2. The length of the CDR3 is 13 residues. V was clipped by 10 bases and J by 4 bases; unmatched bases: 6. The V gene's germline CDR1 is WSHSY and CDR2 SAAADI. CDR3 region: CATREGRYNEQFF. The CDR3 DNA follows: TGCGCCACCCGGGAGGGCCGGTACAATGAGCAGTTCTTC.

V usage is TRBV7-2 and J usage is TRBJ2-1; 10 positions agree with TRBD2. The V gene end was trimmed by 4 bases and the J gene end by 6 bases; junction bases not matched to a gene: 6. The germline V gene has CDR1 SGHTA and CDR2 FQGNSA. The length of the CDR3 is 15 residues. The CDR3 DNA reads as TGTGCCAGCAGCTACCTAGCGGGAGTCTCCAATGAGCAGTTCTTC. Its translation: CASSYLAGVSNEQFF.

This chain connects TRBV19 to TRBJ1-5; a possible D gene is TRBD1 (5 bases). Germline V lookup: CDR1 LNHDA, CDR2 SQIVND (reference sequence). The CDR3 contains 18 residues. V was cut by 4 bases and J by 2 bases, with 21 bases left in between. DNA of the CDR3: TGTGCCAGTAGTAAAGGGCCAGCTCGGGGGAGGCGCAATCAGCCCCAGCATTTT. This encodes CASSKGPARGRRNQPQHF. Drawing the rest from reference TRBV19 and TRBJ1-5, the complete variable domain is DGGITQSPKYLFRKEGQNVTLSCEQNLNHDAMYWYRQDPGQGLRLIYYSQIVNDFQKGDIAEGYSVSREKKESFPLTVTSAQKNPTAFYLCASSKGPARGRRNQPQHFGDGTRLSIL.

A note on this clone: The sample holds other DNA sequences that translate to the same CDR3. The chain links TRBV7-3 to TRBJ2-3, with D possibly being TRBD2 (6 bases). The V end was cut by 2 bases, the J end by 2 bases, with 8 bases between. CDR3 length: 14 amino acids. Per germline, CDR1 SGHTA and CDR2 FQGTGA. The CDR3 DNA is TGTGCCAGCAGCTTATCTAGCGCCACAGATACGCAGTATTTT. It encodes CASSLSSATDTQYF.

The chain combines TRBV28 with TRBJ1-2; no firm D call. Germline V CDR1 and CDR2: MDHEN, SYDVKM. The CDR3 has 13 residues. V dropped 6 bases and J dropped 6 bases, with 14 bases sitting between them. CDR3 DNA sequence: TGTGCCAGCAGCCCGGTCGGTGGAAATGGCTACACCTTC. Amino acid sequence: CASSPVGGNGYTF.

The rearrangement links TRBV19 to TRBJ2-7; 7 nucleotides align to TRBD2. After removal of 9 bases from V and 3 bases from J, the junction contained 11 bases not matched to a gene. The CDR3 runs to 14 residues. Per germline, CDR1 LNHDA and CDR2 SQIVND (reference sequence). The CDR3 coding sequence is TGTGCCAGCGGGGGGTCTAGCGGTTACTACGAGCAGTACTTC. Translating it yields CASGGSSGYYEQYF. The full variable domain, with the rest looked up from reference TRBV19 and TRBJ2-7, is DGGITQSPKYLFRKEGQNVTLSCEQNLNHDAMYWYRQDPGQGLRLIYYSQIVNDFQKGDIAEGYSVSREKKESFPLTVTSAQKNPTAFYLCASGGSSGYYEQYFGPGTRLTVT.

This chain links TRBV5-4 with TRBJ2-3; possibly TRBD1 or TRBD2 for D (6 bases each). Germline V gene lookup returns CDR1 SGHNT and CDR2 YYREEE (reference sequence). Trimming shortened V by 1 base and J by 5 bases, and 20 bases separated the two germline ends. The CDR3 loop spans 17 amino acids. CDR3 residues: CASSLFSGAPPIDTQYF. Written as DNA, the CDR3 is TGTGCCAGCAGCTTGTTTTCGGGGGCGCCCCCGATAGATACGCAGTATTTT.

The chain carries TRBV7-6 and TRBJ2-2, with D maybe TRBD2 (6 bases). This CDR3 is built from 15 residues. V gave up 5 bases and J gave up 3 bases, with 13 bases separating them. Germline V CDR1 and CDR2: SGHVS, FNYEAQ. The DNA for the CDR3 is TGTGCCAGCAGCCCGAGAAGGAGGGACACCGGGGAGCTGTTTTTT. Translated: CASSPRRRDTGELFF. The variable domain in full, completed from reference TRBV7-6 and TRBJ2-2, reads GAGVSQSPRYKVTKRGQDVALRCDPISGHVSLYWYRQALGQGPEFLTYFNYEAQQDKSGLPNDRFSAERPEGSISTLTIQRTEQRDSAMYRCASSPRRRDTGELFFGEGSRLTVL.

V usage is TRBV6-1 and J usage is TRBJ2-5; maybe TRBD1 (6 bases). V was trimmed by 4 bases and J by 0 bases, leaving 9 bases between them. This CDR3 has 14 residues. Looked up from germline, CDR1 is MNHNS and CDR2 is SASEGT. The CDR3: CASSGGGYQETQYF. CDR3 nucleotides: TGTGCCAGCAGTGGAGGGGGTTACCAAGAGACCCAGTACTTC.

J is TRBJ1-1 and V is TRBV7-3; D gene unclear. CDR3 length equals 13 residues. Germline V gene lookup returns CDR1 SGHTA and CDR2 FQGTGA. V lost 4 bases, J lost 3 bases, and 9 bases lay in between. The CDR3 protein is CASSSTEYTEAFF. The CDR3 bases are TGTGCCAGCAGCTCAACGGAATACACTGAAGCTTTCTTT.

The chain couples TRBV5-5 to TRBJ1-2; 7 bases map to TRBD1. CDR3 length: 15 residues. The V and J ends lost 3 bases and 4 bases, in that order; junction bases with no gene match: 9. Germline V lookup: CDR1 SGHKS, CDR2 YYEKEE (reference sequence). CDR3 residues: CASSSPPTGVYGYTF. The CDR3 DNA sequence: TGTGCCAGCAGCTCACCTCCCACAGGGGTCTATGGCTACACCTTC.

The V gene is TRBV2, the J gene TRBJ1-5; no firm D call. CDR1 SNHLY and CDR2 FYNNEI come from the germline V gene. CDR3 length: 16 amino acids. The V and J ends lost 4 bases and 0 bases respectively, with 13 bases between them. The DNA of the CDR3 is TGTGCCAGCAGTGTAGATTCCGTGGGTAGCAATCAGCCCCAGCATTTT. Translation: CASSVDSVGSNQPQHF.

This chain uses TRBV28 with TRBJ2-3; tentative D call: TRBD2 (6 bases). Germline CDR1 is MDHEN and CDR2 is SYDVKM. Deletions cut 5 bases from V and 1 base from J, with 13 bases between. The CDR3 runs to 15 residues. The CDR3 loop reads CASSVPTGGTDTQYF. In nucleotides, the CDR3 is TGTGCCAGCAGTGTACCGACGGGGGGCACAGATACGCAGTATTTT.